The TCR beta chain described here comes from a study of beta chain features in type 1 diabetes. Study results and caveats: A potential PCR bias toward shorter templates would be equal in patient and control samples. Moderate yet significant TCRB CDR3 shortening was seen in Type 1 diabetes patients in all four CD4+ subsets. Healthy donors had naive, central memory and Treg TCRB repertoires that appeared less similar than those seen among patients.

V was clipped by 1 base and J by 3 bases, with 4 bases between them. CDR1 SGHNT and CDR2 YYREEE come from the germline V gene (reference sequence). The CDR3 is 13 residues long. A note on this clone: The antigen is not known. The same CDR3 is also encoded by other DNA sequences in this sample.

Reverse transcribing all isolated RNA meant expressed TCRB transcripts were sequenced. The study sequenced naive, central memory and regulatory T cell samples to an average of about 3.9 million reads. The repertoire was sequenced with immunoSEQ multiplex PCR; TCRdb's copy has only in-frame clones and lacks some. Of some 270,000 clones listed, approximately 11% are singletons. Sequenced: naive CD4+ T cells from blood. V is TRBV5-4 and J is TRBJ2-2, with D uncertain. This TCR was sampled from a man aged 25 to 40 with type 1 diabetes. CDR3 region: CASSLRDTGELFF. As DNA, the CDR3 is TGTGCCAGCAGCTTGCGCGACACCGGGGAGCTGTTTTTT.